One sample yielded the 26 T cell receptor beta chains listed below, sequenced in a study of blood T cell repertoires in COVID-19. Profiling relied on immunoSEQ multiplex PCR, and the TCRdb table lists in-frame clones only, not all of them. This sample has 100,000 to 150,000 clones, with about 81% found just once. The sample comprised peripheral blood. The receptor set was obtained from a woman aged 50 to 60 with acute or convalescent COVID-19.

This sequence joins TRBV28 and TRBJ1-5, with D possibly being TRBD1 (6 bases). CDR3 size: 13 residues. Germline CDR1 reads MDHEN; CDR2 reads SYDVKM. V lost 2 bases, J lost 6 bases, and 8 bases lay in between. This CDR3 reads CASSLGGAQPQHF. The CDR3, as DNA: TGTGCCAGCAGTTTAGGGGGGGCTCAGCCCCAGCATTTT.

The chain links TRBV27 to TRBJ2-7; the match to TRBD2 covers 12 bases. Germline V gene lookup returns CDR1 MNHEY and CDR2 SMNVEV (reference sequence). CDR3 length: 16 residues. V was pared by 6 bases and J by 2 bases, with 8 bases of the junction left unmatched. The chain's CDR3 is CASSSRLAGAPYEQYF. Written as DNA, the CDR3 is TGTGCCAGCAGCTCCCGACTAGCGGGAGCCCCCTACGAGCAGTACTTC.

This chain joins TRBV6-5 and TRBJ2-1, with TRBD2 matching over 10 bases. J was trimmed by 6 bases and V by 5 bases; bases with no gene match: 4. The germline CDR1 and CDR2 sequences are MNHEY and SVGAGI. This CDR3 has 14 amino acids. The CDR3 reads CASSPGLASNEQFF. In DNA form, the CDR3 reads TGTGCCAGCAGTCCGGGACTAGCGTCCAATGAGCAGTTCTTC.

The chain is built from TRBV2 and TRBJ2-1, with D possibly being TRBD2 (6 bases). Germline CDR1 is SNHLY and CDR2 is FYNNEI. Trimming removed 0 bases from V and 7 bases from J, with 16 bases in between. This CDR3 is built from 16 residues. The CDR3 sequence: CASSEALRLARNEQFF. The DNA for the CDR3 is TGTGCCAGCAGTGAAGCGCTTCGGCTAGCGAGGAATGAGCAGTTCTTC.

The chain combines TRBV5-3 with TRBJ2-5; D is uncertain. TRBV5-3 is placed among ORFs of uncertain function. CDR3 length: 11 residues. Trimming removed 8 bases at V and 5 bases at J, with 10 bases between. CDR3 sequence: CARRLLETQYF. CDR3 DNA: TGTGCCAGGCGACTCCTTGAGACCCAGTACTTC.

The chain uses TRBV28 and TRBJ1-5; D is undetermined. V lost 6 bases and J lost 6, with 15 bases in between. The CDR3 spans 14 residues. Looked up from germline, CDR1 is MDHEN and CDR2 is SYDVKM. Written as DNA, the CDR3 is TGTGCCAGCAGCCGGGATGCGTCCCGTCAGCCCCAGCATTTT. Encoded protein: CASSRDASRQPQHF.

V usage is TRBV10-3 and J usage is TRBJ2-3, with D possibly TRBD1 on 8 matching bases. The CDR3 length is 15 residues. Trimming removed 4 bases at V and 4 bases at J, with 15 bases between. Germline V gene sequence: CDR1 ENHRY, CDR2 SYGVKD. The CDR3 sequence is CAISVQGGGADTQYF. Here the CDR3 DNA reads TGTGCCATCAGTGTACAGGGGGGGGGTGCAGATACGCAGTATTTT.

The chain has TRBV5-1 and TRBJ2-2; D unresolved. Germline assignment: CDR1 SGHRS and CDR2 YFSETQ. CDR3 length: 14 residues. Trimming left V 1 base short and J 2 bases short, with 6 bases between. This CDR3 reads CASSLTINTGELFF. CDR3 nucleotides: TGCGCCAGCAGCTTGACTATTAACACCGGGGAGCTGTTTTTT.

The chain has TRBV6-1 and TRBJ2-3; D may be TRBD1 (5 bases). Trimming took off 6 bases at V and 2 bases at J, with 9 bases between the two ends. Per the germline V gene, CDR1 is MNHNS and CDR2 is SASEGT. This CDR3 region has 13 residues. CDR3 sequence: CASRIGDTDTQYF. CDR3 in DNA: TGTGCCAGCAGGATAGGGGACACAGATACGCAGTATTTT.

V is TRBV5-1 and J is TRBJ1-1, with D unclear. The CDR3 length is 14 residues. Germline V gives CDR1 SGHRS, CDR2 YFSETQ. The germline V and J ends were trimmed by 2 bases and 4 bases, with 12 bases remaining between them. DNA of the CDR3: TGCGCCAGCAGCTTTGGGCTGGGAGCCACTGAAGCTTTCTTT. It specifies CASSFGLGATEAFF.

The rearrangement links TRBV7-3 to TRBJ1-2; weak D call: TRBD1 (5 bases). In germline, CDR1 is SGHTA, CDR2 FQGTGA. This CDR3 is built from 17 residues. Trimming removed 1 base from V and 3 bases from J, with 18 bases in between. The CDR3 DNA follows: TGTGCCAGCAGCTTAAGGGGCCCACAGGAGGGGTACTATGGCTACACCTTC. This codes for CASSLRGPQEGYYGYTF.

The chain employs TRBV12-5 and TRBJ2-4; the D gene is possibly TRBD2 (5 bases). This CDR3 has 15 residues. The germline CDR1 and CDR2 sequences are LGHNT and FRNRAP. V lost 6 bases to trimming and J lost 7 bases, with 19 bases between them. The CDR3 reads CASGMDPTRRNIQYF. CDR3 DNA: TGTGCTAGTGGAATGGACCCCACAAGGAGGAACATTCAGTACTTC.

V gene TRBV6-5 combines with J gene TRBJ2-2; 9 bases are a match to TRBD1. This CDR3 has 15 amino acids. After removal of 6 bases from V and 4 bases from J, the junction contained 6 bases not matched to a gene. Germline CDR1 is MNHEY and CDR2 is SVGAGI. DNA of the CDR3: TGTGCCAGCAGAACAGGGGGCTCGGGCACCGGGGAGCTGTTTTTT. It is translated as CASRTGGSGTGELFF.

The genes are TRBV11-2 and TRBJ2-1; 11 bases match TRBD2. This CDR3 spans 18 amino acids. Trimming cost V 6 bases and J 6 bases; bases outside gene matches: 16. Germline V gives CDR1 SGHAT, CDR2 FQNNGV. The CDR3 DNA reads as TGTGCCAGCAGAACCCTTAGCGGGGGGGGCCGGGTTGCCAATGAGCAGTTCTTC. Translated, it gives CASRTLSGGGRVANEQFF. The whole variable domain, remainder taken from reference TRBV11-2 and TRBJ2-1, is EAGVAQSPRYKIIEKRQSVAFWCNPISGHATLYWYQQILGQGPKLLIQFQNNGVVDDSQLPKDRFSAERLKGVDSTLKIQPAKLEDSAVYLCASRTLSGGGRVANEQFFGPGTRLTVL.

This clone was seen just once. J is TRBJ2-1 and V is TRBV18, with 11 bases fitting TRBD2. V lost 1 base and J lost 1; bases outside the gene matches: 0. From germline, CDR1 is KGHSH and CDR2 LQKENI. The CDR3 has 16 residues. CDR3 residues: CASSPRLAGSYNEQFF. For the CDR3, the DNA is TGTGCCAGCTCACCACGACTAGCGGGATCCTACAATGAGCAGTTCTTC. Variable domain in full (rest from reference TRBV18 and TRBJ2-1): NAGVMQNPRHLVRRRGQEARLRCSPMKGHSHVYWYRQLPEEGLKFMVYLQKENIIDESGMPKERFSAEFPKEGPSILRIQQVVRGDSAAYFCASSPRLAGSYNEQFFGPGTRLTVL.

The chain joins TRBV15 to TRBJ2-5; D is undetermined. The CDR3 is 15 residues long. The ends were cut back, 1 base at V and 3 bases at J, with 12 bases in the middle. CDR1 and CDR2 (germline): LNHNV, YYDKDF (reference sequence). This CDR3 is CATSRVVFSEETQYF. In DNA form, the CDR3 reads TGTGCCACCAGCAGAGTCGTGTTTAGTGAAGAGACCCAGTACTTC.

This chain uses TRBV7-9 with TRBJ2-7; D remains unclear. Trimming removed 5 bases at V and 0 bases at J, with 11 bases between. Germline V gives CDR1 SEHNR, CDR2 FQNEAQ (reference sequence). CDR3 size: 14 residues. CDR3 residues: CASSPGRFSYEQYF. The DNA for the CDR3 is TGTGCCAGCAGCCCCGGCAGGTTCTCCTACGAGCAGTACTTC.

The table lists this clone with a few counts. This sequence joins TRBV7-8 and TRBJ1-4; D is undetermined. CDR1 is SGHVS and CDR2 is FQNEAQ in the germline V gene. The V end was cut by 1 base, the J end by 4 bases, with 10 bases between. This CDR3 is 15 amino acids long. For the CDR3, the DNA is TGTGCCAGCAGCTTAGGACACTCCTATAATGAAAAACTGTTTTTT. It is translated as CASSLGHSYNEKLFF.

The chain carries TRBV4-2 and TRBJ2-1; D unresolved. The V and J ends lost 0 bases and 0 bases respectively, with 6 bases between them. Germline assignment: CDR1 LGHNA and CDR2 YNFKEQ. This CDR3 is 15 amino acids long. The CDR3 nucleotides read TGTGCCAGCAGCCAAGATGTTCGCTCCTACAATGAGCAGTTCTTC. Protein: CASSQDVRSYNEQFF.

The chain joins TRBV3-1 (or the pseudogene TRBV3-2) to TRBJ1-1; 10 nucleotides match TRBD1. The trim removed 5 bases at V and 3 bases at J, leaving 3 bases unmatched. Germline CDR1 is LGHDT and CDR2 is YNNKEL (reference sequence). The CDR3 is 14 amino acids. In nucleotides, the CDR3 is TGTGCCAGCAGCTTTGGACAGGGGGACACTGAAGCTTTCTTT. Its translation: CASSFGQGDTEAFF.

This chain connects TRBV4-1 to TRBJ1-1; D might be TRBD1 (6 bases). The V end was cut by 2 bases, the J end by 0 bases, with 7 bases between. The CDR3 totals 14 residues. Per the germline V gene, CDR1 is MGHRA and CDR2 is YSYEKL. CDR3 sequence: CASSQQGLNTEAFF. CDR3 sequence (DNA): TGCGCCAGCAGCCAACAGGGGTTGAACACTGAAGCTTTCTTT.

The J gene is TRBJ1-2, the V gene TRBV28; D gene unclear. The germline V gene encodes CDR1 MDHEN and CDR2 SYDVKM. The CDR3 sequence is 16 residues long. With 0 bases removed from V and 8 bases from J, the gap between germline ends came to 19 bases. The CDR3 DNA is TGTGCCAGCAGTTTATGGGGAGCGACGATCGTTGGGGGCTACACCTTC. This codes for CASSLWGATIVGGYTF.

This clone was seen at least ten times. This chain joins TRBV11-2 and TRBJ1-2, with 8 bases that match TRBD1. The CDR3 has 13 residues. Unmatched junction bases numbered 1, after V lost 4 bases and J lost 3 bases. Germline V gene data show CDR1 as SGHAT and CDR2 as FQNNGV. The CDR3 region is CASSSDRDYGYTF. The CDR3 coding sequence is TGTGCCAGCAGCTCGGACAGGGACTATGGCTACACCTTC.

The rearrangement joins TRBV7-9 to TRBJ2-4; D might be TRBD2 (5 bases). Trimming removed 1 base from V and 8 bases from J, with 18 bases in between. This CDR3 region has 16 residues. Germline V gives CDR1 SEHNR, CDR2 FQNEAQ (reference sequence). The CDR3 coding sequence is TGTGCCAGCAGCTTAGATCCCCCATCCGGGGTGCACATTCAGTACTTC. Its translation: CASSLDPPSGVHIQYF. Drawing the rest from reference TRBV7-9 and TRBJ2-4, the complete variable domain is DTGVSQNPRHKITKRGQNVTFRCDPISEHNRLYWYRQTLGQGPEFLTYFQNEAQLEKSRLLSDRFSAERPKGSFSTLEIQRTEQGDSAMYLCASSLDPPSGVHIQYFGAGTRLSVL.

CDR3 amino acids: CASSPGREDTEAFF. CDR3 nucleotide sequence: TGTGCCAGCTCACCTGGACGGGAGGACACTGAAGCTTTCTTT. This chain connects TRBV18 to TRBJ1-1; no clear D gene. From germline, CDR1 is KGHSH and CDR2 LQKENI. Trimming cost V 3 bases and J 3 bases, with 11 bases left between them. The length of the CDR3 is 14 residues.

The gene calls are TRBV30 and TRBJ1-1, with a tentative D call TRBD1 (5 bases). The V gene lost 1 base and the J gene lost 1 base, with 7 bases spanning the gap. This CDR3 has 13 amino acids. The germline gives CDR1 GTSNPN, CDR2 SVGIG (reference sequence). CDR3 DNA sequence: TGTGCCTGGAGTGGACAGCCGAACACTGAAGCTTTCTTT. Protein sequence: CAWSGQPNTEAFF.